Shown below are 18 T cell receptor beta chains from a single sample sequenced in a study of CD8+ T cells in alopecia areata. cDNA reverse transcribed from extracted RNA served as the sequencing template. Here immunoSEQ multiplex PCR was the method, and the copy in TCRdb shows in-frame clones only, minus some. Here the sample spans roughly 130,000 clones, roughly 61% being singletons. Sample: CD4+ T cells sorted from blood, taken at week 0. These receptors were taken from a human donor with alopecia areata.

The chain is built from TRBV29-1 and TRBJ2-5; TRBD1 agrees at 7 bases. CDR1 and CDR2 from the germline V gene are SQVTM and ANQGSEA. V lost 4 bases, J lost 5 bases, and 4 bases stayed unmatched. CDR3 length: 12 amino acids. The CDR3 sequence: CSVVQGYETQYF. The CDR3 DNA follows: TGCAGCGTTGTACAGGGGTACGAGACCCAGTACTTC.

The V gene is TRBV18, the J gene TRBJ2-6; 10 bases line up with TRBD1. From germline, CDR1 is KGHSH and CDR2 LQKENI. This CDR3 has 17 amino acids. V shed 3 bases and J 2 bases; nucleotides not matched to a gene: 4. The CDR3 coding sequence is TGTGCCAGCTCACCCGGGACAGGGGAGGCTGGGGCCAACGTCCTGACTTTC. It yields the protein CASSPGTGEAGANVLTF.

This clone was detected a few times. This chain links TRBV9 with TRBJ2-7; 8 nucleotides line up with TRBD1. V lost 0 bases and J lost 6; bases outside the gene matches: 5. The CDR3 sequence is 14 residues long. The germline CDR1 and CDR2 sequences are SGDLS and YYNGEE. In DNA form, the CDR3 reads TGTGCCAGCAGCGTAGAAGGACAGGGAGCCGAGCAGTACTTC. It encodes CASSVEGQGAEQYF.

The rearrangement links TRBV15 to TRBJ2-7; 9 positions agree with TRBD1. This CDR3 comprises 14 residues. The V gene's germline CDR1 is LNHNV and CDR2 YYDKDF (reference sequence). The V and J ends lost 3 bases and 4 bases, in that order; junction bases with no gene match: 4. DNA for the CDR3: TGTGCCACCAGCAGGCGGGACAGGGAATACGAGCAGTACTTC. This sequence encodes CATSRRDREYEQYF. Full variable domain (remainder filled in from reference TRBV15 and TRBJ2-7): DAMVIQNPRYQVTQFGKPVTLSCSQTLNHNVMYWYQQKSSQAPKLLFHYYDKDFNNEADTPDNFQSRRPNTSFCFLDIRSPGLGDTAMYLCATSRRDREYEQYFGPGTRLTVT.

V is TRBV9 and J is TRBJ1-4; 10 bases match TRBD1. The CDR3 contains 14 residues. The V and J ends lost 4 bases and 5 bases, in that order; junction bases with no gene match: 2. The germline V gene has CDR1 SGDLS and CDR2 YYNGEE. This chain's CDR3 is CASSPDRGNEKLFF. In nucleotides, the CDR3 is TGTGCCAGCAGCCCGGACAGGGGGAATGAAAAACTGTTTTTT.

The chain carries TRBV2 and TRBJ2-1; D remains ambiguous. Trimming shortened V by 7 bases and J by 3 bases, and 16 bases separated the two germline ends. There are 15 residues in the CDR3. The V gene's germline CDR1 is SNHLY and CDR2 FYNNEI. The CDR3 DNA reads TGTGCCAGCACCCCGGAAGGGATCCACTACAATGAGCAGTTCTTC. This sequence encodes CASTPEGIHYNEQFF.

V and J are TRBV5-1 and TRBJ2-2; D is ambiguous. The germline V and J ends were trimmed by 5 bases and 0 bases, with 8 bases remaining between them. CDR3 size: 14 residues. Looked up from germline, CDR1 is SGHRS and CDR2 is YFSETQ. The CDR3 DNA sequence: TGCGCCAGCAGAGCAGTTTCGAACACCGGGGAGCTGTTTTTT. Encoded protein: CASRAVSNTGELFF.

This clone turned up a few times. V gene TRBV29-1 combines with J gene TRBJ1-2, with 10 bases lining up with TRBD1. Trimming removed 5 bases from V and 3 bases from J; junction bases left unmatched: 12. CDR3 length: 16 residues. CDR1 is SQVTM and CDR2 is ANQGSEA in the germline V gene. CDR3 loop: CSVSSTGGNPYYGYTF. As DNA, the CDR3 is TGCAGCGTTTCCTCGACAGGGGGCAACCCCTACTATGGCTACACCTTC.

In its sample, this clone was seen a few times. This chain uses TRBV6-1 with TRBJ2-5; TRBD1 agrees at 8 bases. The J segment lost 2 bases and the V segment lost 7 bases, leaving 3 bases of the junction unmatched. Germline CDR1 MNHNS, CDR2 SASEGT. The CDR3 runs to 13 residues. CDR3 amino acids: CASTWTGQETQYF. For the CDR3, the DNA is TGTGCCAGCACCTGGACAGGGCAAGAGACCCAGTACTTC.

The chain couples TRBV11-1 to TRBJ1-1; 10 bases agree with TRBD1. Trimming at V came to 6 bases and at J to 0 bases, leaving 7 bases not matched to a gene. From germline, CDR1 is SGHAT and CDR2 FQDESV (reference sequence). This CDR3 region has 16 residues. The chain's CDR3 is CASSFGQGDMNTEAFF. The CDR3 bases are TGTGCCAGCAGTTTCGGACAGGGGGATATGAACACTGAAGCTTTCTTT. Complete variable domain (other parts from reference TRBV11-1 and TRBJ1-1): EAEVAQSPRYKITEKSQAVAFWCDPISGHATLYWYRQILGQGPELLVQFQDESVVDDSQLPKDRFSAERLKGVDSTLKIQPAELGDSAMYLCASSFGQGDMNTEAFFGQGTRLTVV.

The gene calls are TRBV4-1 and TRBJ1-1, with TRBD1 matching over 8 bases. The CDR3 is made up of 16 amino acids. Germline CDR1 and CDR2: MGHRA and YSYEKL. Trimming cost V 1 base and J 6 bases; bases outside gene matches: 10. CDR3 in DNA: TGCGCCAGCAGCCAAGGGCTTGGGGCAGGGGGCTCTGAAGCTTTCTTT. Its protein product is CASSQGLGAGGSEAFF.

The genes are TRBV11-3 and TRBJ2-1; possible D gene TRBD2, 5 bases. V was pared by 0 bases and J by 7 bases, with 10 bases between. Germline V gene data show CDR1 as SGHNT and CDR2 as YENEEA. The CDR3 is 14 amino acids. CDR3 in DNA: TGTGCCAGCAGCTTAGATCAACGGGGAAATGAGCAGTTCTTC. Residues: CASSLDQRGNEQFF.

The chain recombines TRBV7-6 with TRBJ2-7; D possibly corresponds to TRBD2 (6 bases). CDR3 length equals 15 residues. With 5 bases removed from V and 0 bases from J, the gap between germline ends came to 14 bases. CDR1 is SGHVS and CDR2 is FNYEAQ in the germline V gene. In nucleotides, the CDR3 is TGTGCCAGCAGCGTACAACCCGGGAGCTCCTACGAGCAGTACTTC. Translating gives CASSVQPGSSYEQYF.

This chain links TRBV19 with TRBJ2-7, with TRBD1 matching 9 bases. In germline, CDR1 is LNHDA, CDR2 SQIVND (reference sequence). The junction had 4 bases not matched to a gene; V was cut back by 4 bases and J by 0 bases. The CDR3 extends over 15 amino acids. CDR3 loop: CASSTQGARSYEQYF. CDR3 bases: TGTGCCAGTAGTACACAGGGGGCCCGCTCCTACGAGCAGTACTTC.

In DNA form, the CDR3 reads TGCGCCAGCAGCCGGGACAGGGGGAACATTCAGTACTTC. Its protein product is CASSRDRGNIQYF. The V call is TRBV5-1, the J call TRBJ2-4, with 11 bases identical to TRBD1. Germline trimming cut 4 bases from V and 7 bases from J; bases unmatched to any gene: 1. The CDR3 totals 13 residues. Per the germline V gene, CDR1 is SGHRS and CDR2 is YFSETQ.

This clone was seen a single time. CDR3 protein: CASSLQGGTDIQYF. The DNA of the CDR3 is TGTGCCAGCAGCTTGCAGGGTGGCACAGACATTCAGTACTTC. V and J are TRBV5-6 and TRBJ2-4; TRBD1 is a possible D gene (5 bases). Per the germline V gene, CDR1 is SGHDT and CDR2 is YYEEEE. V was shortened by 1 base and J by 8 bases, with 13 bases between the two germline ends. CDR3 length: 14 residues.

The chain joins TRBV19 to TRBJ2-7; possible D gene TRBD1, 5 bases. Germline lookup yields CDR1 LNHDA and CDR2 SQIVND (reference sequence). The ends were cut back, 6 bases at V and 6 bases at J, with 9 bases in the middle. There are 11 residues in the CDR3. CDR3 sequence (DNA): TGTGCCAGTAGCAGGGCCGGCGAGCAGTACTTC. This encodes CASSRAGEQYF.

This clone was detected a few times. This chain links TRBV5-6 with TRBJ2-5; possibly TRBD2 for D (5 bases). The CDR3 runs 13 residues. CDR1 is SGHDT, CDR2 YYEEEE, per germline. The V end was cut by 4 bases, the J end by 4 bases, with 11 bases between. CDR3 region: CASSGRAGETQYF. The CDR3 DNA follows: TGTGCCAGCAGCGGGCGGGCGGGAGAGACCCAGTACTTC.